One sample yielded the 6 T cell receptor beta chains listed below, sequenced in a study of blood T cell repertoires in COVID-19. The table came from immunoSEQ multiplex PCR; TCRdb's copy has only in-frame clones and leaves some out. The data hold about 260,000 clones, with 87% observed a single time. The sequencing sample was made of peripheral blood. The receptors were gathered from a woman aged 40 to 49 who had recovered from COVID-19.

CDR3 sequence: CASSYSRRQASLNTEAFF. DNA of the CDR3: TGTGCCAGCAGTTACTCGAGACGACAGGCGTCCCTGAACACTGAAGCTTTCTTT. The chain employs TRBV6-2 or TRBV6-3 and TRBJ1-1; maybe TRBD1 (6 bases). The CDR3 runs 18 residues. Per germline, CDR1 MNHEY and CDR2 SVGEGT. Trimming took 0 bases from V and 0 from J, leaving 17 bases between them.

V usage is TRBV5-4 and J usage is TRBJ1-2; D gene uncertain. CDR3 length equals 12 residues. V was shortened by 4 bases and J by 8 bases, with 12 bases between the two germline ends. The germline CDR1 and CDR2 sequences are SGHNT and YYREEE (reference sequence). The CDR3: CASSHTTMGYTF. The CDR3 DNA is TGTGCCAGCAGCCACACTACTATGGGCTACACCTTC.

The chain carries TRBV6-2 or TRBV6-3 and TRBJ1-2, with D hard to call. Deletions cut 1 base from V and 2 bases from J, with 5 bases between. The germline CDR1 and CDR2 sequences are MNHEY and SVGEGT. This CDR3 is 13 amino acids long. CDR3 amino acids: CASSYYRNYGYTF. CDR3 nucleotide sequence: TGTGCCAGCAGTTACTACCGGAACTATGGCTACACCTTC.

This chain uses TRBV6-1 with TRBJ1-1; 7 bases fit TRBD1. V gave up 5 bases and J gave up 1 base; unmatched junction bases: 7. CDR1 is MNHNS and CDR2 is SASEGT in the germline V gene. The CDR3 has 15 residues. This CDR3 is CASSSPRTGNTEAFF. As DNA, the CDR3 is TGTGCCAGCAGTTCGCCAAGGACAGGGAACACTGAAGCTTTCTTT.

The V and J genes are TRBV7-9 and TRBJ1-2, with a tentative D call TRBD1 (6 bases). The germline gives CDR1 SEHNR, CDR2 FQNEAQ (reference sequence). The V gene lost 1 base and the J gene lost 1 base, with 16 bases spanning the gap. The length of the CDR3 is 17 residues. CDR3 bases: TGTGCCAGCAGCTTAGTGGCCAGGGCCAGGGGTAACTATGGCTACACCTTC. It translates to CASSLVARARGNYGYTF.

This rearrangement joins TRBV5-1 to TRBJ2-5, with 9 bases aligning to TRBD1. J gave up 1 base and V 3 bases, and 1 base lay outside the gene matches. CDR3 length equals 14 residues. Germline CDR1 SGHRS, CDR2 YFSETQ. CDR3 residues: CASSSTGGQETQYF. CDR3 DNA sequence: TGCGCCAGCAGCTCGACAGGGGGCCAAGAGACCCAGTACTTC.